This T cell receptor beta chain comes out of a study of blood T cell repertoires in COVID-19. Study-level background: The United States, Italy and Spain supplied acute and convalescent COVID-19 samples. Nucleic acid was either cDNA or gDNA, and it came from T cells, B-cell-depleted T cells, or PBMCs.

Assay used: immunoSEQ multiplex PCR; TCRdb lists only in-frame clones, some missing. The sample yields 84,000 or so clones, approximately 86% seen once. Germline CDR1 SGHAT, CDR2 FQNNGV. CDR3 length: 14 residues. With 1 base removed from V and 12 bases from J, the gap between germline ends came to 16 bases. J is TRBJ2-1 and V is TRBV11-2; a possible D gene is TRBD2 (6 bases). This TCR came from a man aged 65 to 85 with acute or convalescent COVID-19. Sequenced: peripheral blood. The CDR3 coding sequence is TGTGCCAGCAGCTTAGGACTGGGAGGTTATGGGCAGTTCTTC. Its translation is CASSLGLGGYGQFF.